A single sample gave rise to the 26 T cell receptor beta chains below, sequenced in a study of shared clonotypes between healthy human individuals. The assay was immunoSEQ multiplex PCR, and TCRdb's table has in-frame clones only and misses some. Of approximately 250,000 clones listed, 65% to 70% are singletons. Sequences were obtained from memory CD4+ T cells sorted from blood. As for subset: CD45RA-negative fraction. The receptors here all came from a man aged 25 to 40 in good health.

This chain connects TRBV28 to TRBJ2-3; 7 bases are a match to TRBD2. Germline assignment: CDR1 MDHEN and CDR2 SYDVKM. V trimming: 6 bases; J trimming: 8 bases; junction bases outside the gene matches: 11. The CDR3 totals 14 residues. The CDR3, as DNA: TGTGCCAGCAGGTTGGGCGCGGGAGTGGGTACGCAGTATTTT. It specifies CASRLGAGVGTQYF.

The rearrangement links TRBV11-2 to TRBJ2-3, with D perhaps TRBD1 or TRBD2 (5 bases each). V was clipped by 2 bases and J by 2 bases, with 11 bases between them. Germline CDR1 is SGHAT and CDR2 is FQNNGV. The CDR3 sequence is 15 residues long. The CDR3 region is CASSLRGTVTDTQYF. The CDR3 DNA follows: TGTGCCAGCAGCTTACGAGGGACGGTCACAGATACGCAGTATTTT.

The sample holds one count of this clone. The CDR3 loop is CASSHSGLQPQHF. DNA of the CDR3: TGTGCCAGCAGCCATTCAGGGTTGCAGCCCCAGCATTTT. The V gene is TRBV11-3, the J gene TRBJ1-5, with TRBD1 as a possible D gene (5 bases). This CDR3 has 13 amino acids. Deletions cut 5 bases from V and 7 bases from J, with 12 bases between. Per the germline V gene, CDR1 is SGHNT and CDR2 is YENEEA.

This chain joins TRBV5-5 and TRBJ2-3, with TRBD2 matching 8 bases. This CDR3 is 14 amino acids long. V shed 4 bases, J shed 3 bases, and the junction held 4 bases outside the gene matches. Germline CDR1 is SGHKS and CDR2 is YYEKEE (reference sequence). The CDR3 loop reads CASSLLAVTDTQYF. For the CDR3, the DNA is TGTGCCAGCAGCCTACTAGCGGTAACAGATACGCAGTATTTT.

The chain employs TRBV29-1 and TRBJ2-7, with D perhaps TRBD2 (6 bases). Germline CDR1 and CDR2: SQVTM and ANQGSEA. The CDR3 totals 14 residues. Trimming shortened V by 3 bases and J by 3 bases, and 15 bases separated the two germline ends. CDR3 sequence reads: CSVEVPGLLYEQYF. The CDR3 DNA reads as TGCAGCGTTGAGGTCCCGGGACTGCTCTACGAGCAGTACTTC.

The sample holds one count of this clone. This chain's CDR3 is CASSQDGRTEAFF. The CDR3 nucleotides are TGCGCCAGCAGCCAAGATGGCAGAACAGAAGCTTTCTTT. The rearrangement uses TRBV4-3 and TRBJ1-1; D gene uncertain. Germline V gene lookup returns CDR1 LGHNA and CDR2 YSLEER. Trimming left V 0 bases short and J 8 bases short, with 10 bases between. The CDR3 has 13 amino acids.

This clone turned up a few times. This sequence joins TRBV2 and TRBJ1-5, with a possible D match to TRBD1 (5 bases). Trimming left V 2 bases short and J 7 bases short, with 12 bases between. The germline V gene has CDR1 SNHLY and CDR2 FYNNEI. The CDR3 length is 14 residues. In DNA, the CDR3 is TGTGCCAGCAGTGAAAACGACAGAAGCCAGCCCCAGCATTTT. This sequence encodes CASSENDRSQPQHF. The full variable domain, with the rest looked up from reference TRBV2 and TRBJ1-5, is EPEVTQTPSHQVTQMGQEVILRCVPISNHLYFYWYRQILGQKVEFLVSFYNNEISEKSEIFDDQFSVERPDGSNFTLKIRSTKLEDSAMYFCASSENDRSQPQHFGDGTRLSIL.

This clone is a singleton in its sample. Other DNA sequences in the same sample also yield this CDR3. V gene TRBV7-2 combines with J gene TRBJ2-3; D is uncertain. The CDR3 contains 12 residues. Germline CDR1 is SGHTA and CDR2 is FQGNSA. V lost 3 bases and J 3 bases, leaving 4 bases between the germline ends. The CDR3 sequence is CASSFGTDTQYF. The CDR3, as DNA: TGTGCCAGCAGCTTCGGGACAGATACGCAGTATTTT.

The chain couples TRBV11-2 to TRBJ2-5; 9 nucleotides match TRBD1. V was clipped by 6 bases and J by 1 base; unmatched bases: 3. The V gene's germline CDR1 is SGHAT and CDR2 FQNNGV. This CDR3 has 14 amino acids. The DNA for the CDR3 is TGTGCCAGCAGGATGACAGGGGGCCAAGAGACCCAGTACTTC. Its translation: CASRMTGGQETQYF.

The chain joins TRBV5-1 to TRBJ2-7, with 9 bases that match TRBD2. The CDR3 spans 14 residues. Per germline, CDR1 SGHRS and CDR2 YFSETQ. Trimming removed 9 bases from V and 5 bases from J; junction bases left unmatched: 12. CDR3 DNA sequence: TGCGCCACCGCGAGTGGACTAGCGAGCGACGAGCAGTACTTC. Residues: CATASGLASDEQYF.

The chain links TRBV18 to TRBJ2-5, with a tentative D call TRBD2 (5 bases). V was clipped by 6 bases and J by 4 bases, with 18 bases between them. CDR1 and CDR2 from the germline V gene are KGHSH and LQKENI. The CDR3 loop spans 15 amino acids. In DNA form, the CDR3 reads TGTGCCAGCTCCCGGGATCTAGGGCCAGGAGAGACCCAGTACTTC. Amino acid sequence: CASSRDLGPGETQYF.

This clone was found once. This sequence joins TRBV7-7 and TRBJ2-5; maybe TRBD2 (6 bases). Trimming cost V 2 bases and J 4 bases, with 14 bases left between them. The germline V gene has CDR1 SSHAT and CDR2 FNYEAQ (reference sequence). This CDR3 contains 15 residues. Here the CDR3 reads CASSLTGSESETQYF. Here the CDR3 DNA reads TGTGCCAGCAGCTTAACCGGGAGCGAATCAGAGACCCAGTACTTC.

The chain is built from TRBV5-6 and TRBJ1-1; TRBD1 matches 8 bases. J lost 10 bases, V lost 5 bases, and 13 bases had no gene match. The CDR3 length is 14 residues. Germline loops: CDR1 SGHDT, CDR2 YYEEEE. The CDR3 DNA reads as TGTGCCAGCAGTCCCGGACAGGGCATCGTCGGAGCTTTCTTT. This encodes CASSPGQGIVGAFF.

The chain is built from TRBV6-5 and TRBJ2-1; 14 bases line up with TRBD2. With V trimmed by 4 bases and J by 8 bases, 7 bases remained unmatched. CDR1 and CDR2 from the germline V gene are MNHEY and SVGAGI. The CDR3 runs to 16 residues. The CDR3 DNA is TGTGCCAGCAGTTTCTTGACTAGCGGGAGGGTAGATGAGCAGTTCTTC. It specifies CASSFLTSGRVDEQFF.

The chain couples TRBV27 to TRBJ2-3; no definite D call. Germline lookup yields CDR1 MNHEY and CDR2 SMNVEV (reference sequence). V was clipped by 0 bases and J by 0 bases, with 4 bases between them. The CDR3 totals 14 residues. This CDR3 reads CASSLSRSTDTQYF. DNA of the CDR3: TGTGCCAGCAGTTTATCGAGGAGCACAGATACGCAGTATTTT.

This clone occurred many times. CDR3 sequence (DNA): TGCGCCAGCAGCTTGGCCGGAGAATACTACGAGCAGTACTTC. Translating gives CASSLAGEYYEQYF. The chain employs TRBV5-1 and TRBJ2-7; D not certain. The CDR3 runs to 14 residues. In germline, CDR1 is SGHRS, CDR2 YFSETQ. The V end lost 0 bases, the J end lost 3 bases, and 10 bases lay between the germline ends.

The J gene is TRBJ1-2, the V gene TRBV19, with D uncertain. Trimming pared 9 bases from V and 8 bases from J, leaving 16 bases between. Germline V lookup: CDR1 LNHDA, CDR2 SQIVND (reference sequence). This CDR3 has 12 residues. The CDR3 DNA follows: TGTGCCAGCCGGAGGGATTCTCGCGGCTACACCTTC. It encodes CASRRDSRGYTF. The variable domain in full, completed from reference TRBV19 and TRBJ1-2, reads DGGITQSPKYLFRKEGQNVTLSCEQNLNHDAMYWYRQDPGQGLRLIYYSQIVNDFQKGDIAEGYSVSREKKESFPLTVTSAQKNPTAFYLCASRRDSRGYTFGSGTRLTVV.

Ten or more counts support this clone. This chain uses TRBV6-5 with TRBJ2-7; D remains unclear. The CDR3 totals 13 residues. The V and J ends lost 5 bases and 2 bases respectively, with 10 bases between them. CDR1 MNHEY and CDR2 SVGAGI come from the germline V gene. CDR3 loop: CASSNGLTYEQYF. The CDR3 DNA is TGTGCCAGCAGTAATGGTCTAACCTACGAGCAGTACTTC.

This clone came up a few times. CDR3 nucleotide sequence: TGCGCCAGCAGCTTGGAGACTAGCGCTAAGACCCAGTACTTC. This codes for CASSLETSAKTQYF. The genes are TRBV5-1 and TRBJ2-5; 8 nucleotides agree with TRBD2. Germline V CDR1 and CDR2: SGHRS, YFSETQ. V shed 0 bases and J 6 bases; nucleotides not matched to a gene: 4. CDR3 length: 14 amino acids. Full variable domain (rest looked up from reference TRBV5-1 and TRBJ2-5): KAGVTQTPRYLIKTRGQQVTLSCSPISGHRSVSWYQQTPGQGLQFLFEYFSETQRNKGNFPGRFSGRQFSNSRSEMNVSTLELGDSALYLCASSLETSAKTQYFGPGTRLLVL.

The rearrangement uses TRBV7-9 and TRBJ2-2; D possibly corresponds to TRBD1 (5 bases). V was cut by 1 base and J by 1 base, with 10 bases left in between. CDR1 is SEHNR, CDR2 FQNEAQ, per germline (reference sequence). This CDR3 has 16 amino acids. CDR3 protein: CASSLDGTGNTGELFF. The CDR3 region has the DNA TGTGCCAGCAGCTTAGACGGAACAGGGAACACCGGGGAGCTGTTTTTT.

The chain carries TRBV7-2 and TRBJ2-4; D is perhaps TRBD1 (6 bases). Trimming cost V 4 bases and J 7 bases, with 17 bases left between them. The CDR3 consists of 15 residues. CDR1 SGHTA and CDR2 FQGNSA come from the germline V gene. CDR3 nucleotides: TGTGCCAGCAGCTCTACAGACAGGCGGTCGAACATTCAGTACTTC. Protein: CASSSTDRRSNIQYF. The full variable domain, completed using reference TRBV7-2 and TRBJ2-4, is GAGVSQSPSNKVTEKGKDVELRCDPISGHTALYWYRQSLGQGLEFLIYFQGNSAPDKSGLPSDRFSAERTGGSVSTLTIQRTQQEDSAVYLCASSSTDRRSNIQYFGAGTRLSVL.

The chain links TRBV2 to TRBJ2-7, with unresolved D. CDR1 and CDR2 from the germline V gene are SNHLY and FYNNEI. Trimming pared 7 bases from V and 3 bases from J, leaving 7 bases between. The CDR3 contains 11 residues. For the CDR3, the DNA is TGTGCCAGCACGACTTACTACGAGCAGTACTTC. It codes for CASTTYYEQYF.

This chain joins TRBV2 and TRBJ1-5; D uncertain. Germline V CDR1 and CDR2: SNHLY, FYNNEI. The CDR3 loop spans 14 amino acids. Between the trimmed V and J ends, which lost 1 base and 5 bases, there was a span of 9 bases. CDR3 loop: CASSEESEYQPQHF. For the CDR3, the DNA is TGTGCCAGCAGTGAAGAGTCGGAGTATCAGCCCCAGCATTTT.

This clone has a handful of counts. This rearrangement joins TRBV5-4 to TRBJ1-1; D possibly corresponds to TRBD1 (6 bases). The CDR3 extends over 12 amino acids. Germline V gene lookup returns CDR1 SGHNT and CDR2 YYREEE (reference sequence). Trimming removed 9 bases at V and 9 bases at J, with 18 bases between. CDR3 sequence: CAMIQGSGQAFF. Written as DNA, the CDR3 is TGTGCCATGATACAGGGTTCAGGCCAAGCTTTCTTT.

CDR3 sequence: CASGNYQGRKETQYF. The CDR3 DNA reads as TGTGCCAGCGGGAATTATCAGGGGCGAAAAGAGACCCAGTACTTC. V is TRBV14 and J is TRBJ2-5, with D perhaps TRBD1 (6 bases). The CDR3 runs to 15 residues. Trimming cost V 8 bases and J 3 bases, with 19 bases left between them. Germline CDR1 reads SGHDN; CDR2 reads FVKESK.

This chain joins TRBV18 and TRBJ2-1, with 10 bases fitting TRBD2. The CDR3 sequence is 16 residues long. Germline values: CDR1 KGHSH, CDR2 LQKENI. The V and J ends lost 4 bases and 8 bases, in that order; junction bases with no gene match: 11. The CDR3 coding sequence is TGTGCCAGCTCACTCCAATCTAGCGGGAGTTCGGATGAGCAGTTCTTC. It yields the protein CASSLQSSGSSDEQFF.